This section outlines one T cell receptor (beta chain) sequence together with its context. The antigen remains unidentified. The limits of the CDR3 on the DNA are not certain, so only TCRdb's listed CDR3 is given. The sample is drawn from a study of T cell repertoires in cytomegalovirus infection. Study-wide results and limits: Based on cumulative public TCR beta family frequency, carriers of CMV plus the relevant HLA were identified.

MiXCR, run by TCRdb on the reads, gives a single entry per CDR3 protein. The table lists approximately 750,000 distinct CDR3 sequences, 35% of them singletons. CDR1 and CDR2 (germline): SGHVT, SQSDAQ. The CDR3 is 16 amino acids in total, end residues counted. The clonotype comes from a human donor in good health (CMV status not recorded). Some clones in this sample may be carry-over from other donors' samples. The sample was PBMCs. This rearrangement joins TRBV7-4 to TRBJ1-2; the DNA was not used to check the table's D call, TRBD1. CDR3 protein: CASSGVGKGIFYGYPF.